The T cell receptor beta chain described here comes from a study of T cell clusters in autoimmune cytopenias. The study's findings and limits: No cluster-lack signature appeared between secondary cytopenia and chronic lymphocytic leukemia patients, apparently due to lymphoma masking.

Notes on this clonotype: Its target is unknown.

Germline values: CDR1 LNHDA, CDR2 SQIVND (reference sequence). This CDR3 has 11 amino acids. TRB was amplified by touch-down multiplex PCR, primer pools A and B combined. TCRdb processed the multiplex PCR reads again and assigns one entry to each CDR3 protein, with no DNA. The sample's table shows about 7,100 distinct CDR3 sequences. TRB was amplified from approximately 250 ng of peripheral blood genomic DNA per sample. The data also belong to a second study, concerning T cell repertoires in aging, cancer and after chemotherapy. That report notes: In each cancer cohort, median generation probability increased across chemotherapy, suggesting thymic output rebounded.

The V call is TRBV19, the J call TRBJ1-4. The sequence came from a human donor in good health. Sequencing was done on a sample of peripheral blood. The CDR3 here is CASSYTEKLFF.